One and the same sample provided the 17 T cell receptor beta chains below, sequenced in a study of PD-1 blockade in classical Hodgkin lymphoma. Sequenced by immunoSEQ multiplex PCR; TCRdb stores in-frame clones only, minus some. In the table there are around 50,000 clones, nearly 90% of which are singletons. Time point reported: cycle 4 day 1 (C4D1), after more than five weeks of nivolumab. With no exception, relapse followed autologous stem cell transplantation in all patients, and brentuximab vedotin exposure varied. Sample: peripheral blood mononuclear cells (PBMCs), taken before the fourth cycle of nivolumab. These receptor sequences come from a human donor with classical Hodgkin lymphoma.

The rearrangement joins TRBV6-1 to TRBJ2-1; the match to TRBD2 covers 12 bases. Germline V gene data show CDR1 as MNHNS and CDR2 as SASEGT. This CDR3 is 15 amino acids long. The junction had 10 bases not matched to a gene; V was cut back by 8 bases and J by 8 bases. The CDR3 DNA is TGTGCCAGCGGGCAGACTAGCGGGAGTTCCCATGAGCAGTTCTTC. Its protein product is CASGQTSGSSHEQFF.

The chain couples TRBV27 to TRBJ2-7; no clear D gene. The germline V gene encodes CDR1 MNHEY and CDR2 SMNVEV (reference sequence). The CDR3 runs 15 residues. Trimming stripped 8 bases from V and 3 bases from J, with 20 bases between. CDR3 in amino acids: CASASSPTAVYEQYF. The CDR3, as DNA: TGTGCCAGCGCCAGCAGCCCCACGGCGGTCTACGAGCAGTACTTC.

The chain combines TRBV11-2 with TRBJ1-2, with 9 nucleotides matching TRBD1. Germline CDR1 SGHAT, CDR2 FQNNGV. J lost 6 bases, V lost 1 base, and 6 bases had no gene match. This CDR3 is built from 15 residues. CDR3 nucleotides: TGTGCCAGCAGCTTAGTTGTACAGGGGGCCGATGGCTACACCTTC. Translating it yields CASSLVVQGADGYTF.

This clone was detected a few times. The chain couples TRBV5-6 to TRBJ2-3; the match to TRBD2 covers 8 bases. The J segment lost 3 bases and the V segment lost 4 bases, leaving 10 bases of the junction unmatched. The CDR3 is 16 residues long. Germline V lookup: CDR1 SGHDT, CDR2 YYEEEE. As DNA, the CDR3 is TGTGCCAGCAGCGCTGGGTGGACTAGCAATACAGATACGCAGTATTTT. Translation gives CASSAGWTSNTDTQYF.

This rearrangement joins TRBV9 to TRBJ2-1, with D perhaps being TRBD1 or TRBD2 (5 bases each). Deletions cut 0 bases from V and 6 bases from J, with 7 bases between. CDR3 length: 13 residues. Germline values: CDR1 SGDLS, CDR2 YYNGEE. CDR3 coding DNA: TGTGCCAGCAGCGTAGGAGGGGTCAATGAGCAGTTCTTC. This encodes CASSVGGVNEQFF.

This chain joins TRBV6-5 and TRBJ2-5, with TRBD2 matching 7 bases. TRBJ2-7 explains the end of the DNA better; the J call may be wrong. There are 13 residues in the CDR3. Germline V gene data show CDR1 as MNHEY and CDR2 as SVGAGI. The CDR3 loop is CASSYTLAAEQYF. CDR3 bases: TGTGCCAGCAGTTACACTCTAGCGGCCGAGCAGTACTTC.

The CDR3 spells CATSRTSGKYNEQFF. CDR3 nucleotides: TGTGCCACCAGCAGGACTAGCGGGAAATACAATGAGCAGTTCTTC. The rearrangement uses TRBV15 and TRBJ2-1; 11 bases are shared with TRBD2. J gave up 4 bases and V 3 bases, and 2 bases lay outside the gene matches. Germline-derived CDR1 and CDR2 are LNHNV and YYDKDF (reference sequence). CDR3 length: 15 amino acids. Using reference TRBV15 and TRBJ2-1 for the parts outside the CDR3, the full variable domain is DAMVIQNPRYQVTQFGKPVTLSCSQTLNHNVMYWYQQKSSQAPKLLFHYYDKDFNNEADTPDNFQSRRPNTSFCFLDIRSPGLGDTAMYLCATSRTSGKYNEQFFGPGTRLTVL.

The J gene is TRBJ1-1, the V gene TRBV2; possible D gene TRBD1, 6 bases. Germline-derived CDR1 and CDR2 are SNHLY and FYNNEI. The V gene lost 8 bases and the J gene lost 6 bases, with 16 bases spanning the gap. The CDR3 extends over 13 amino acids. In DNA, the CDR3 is TGTGCCAGCCGGACAGAAAAAAACTCTGAAGCTTTCTTT. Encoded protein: CASRTEKNSEAFF.

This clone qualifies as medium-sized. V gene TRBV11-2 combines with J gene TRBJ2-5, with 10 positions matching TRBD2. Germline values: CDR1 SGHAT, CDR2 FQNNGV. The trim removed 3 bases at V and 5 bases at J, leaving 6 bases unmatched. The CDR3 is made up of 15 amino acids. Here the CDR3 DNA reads TGTGCCAGCAGCTTTCTAGCGGGAGTAGGGGAGACCCAGTACTTC. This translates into CASSFLAGVGETQYF.

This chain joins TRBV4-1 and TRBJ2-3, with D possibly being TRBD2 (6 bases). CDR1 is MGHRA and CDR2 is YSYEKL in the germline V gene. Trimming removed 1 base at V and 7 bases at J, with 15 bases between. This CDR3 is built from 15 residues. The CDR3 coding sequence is TGCGCCAGCAGCCAAGGCCTCTTGGGGGGAAATACGCAGTATTTT. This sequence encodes CASSQGLLGGNTQYF.

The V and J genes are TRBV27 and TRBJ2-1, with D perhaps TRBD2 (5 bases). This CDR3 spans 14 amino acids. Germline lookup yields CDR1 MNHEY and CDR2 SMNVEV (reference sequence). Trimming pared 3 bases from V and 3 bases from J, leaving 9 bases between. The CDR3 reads CASSFQRHYNEQFF. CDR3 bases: TGTGCCAGCAGTTTTCAGCGGCACTACAATGAGCAGTTCTTC.

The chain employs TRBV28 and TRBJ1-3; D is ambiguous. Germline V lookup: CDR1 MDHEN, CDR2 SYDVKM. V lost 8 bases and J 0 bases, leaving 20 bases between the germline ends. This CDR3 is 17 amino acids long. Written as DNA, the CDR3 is TGTGCCAGCCTTATCTCTACTGCCCAGAACTCTGGAAACACCATATATTTT. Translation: CASLISTAQNSGNTIYF.

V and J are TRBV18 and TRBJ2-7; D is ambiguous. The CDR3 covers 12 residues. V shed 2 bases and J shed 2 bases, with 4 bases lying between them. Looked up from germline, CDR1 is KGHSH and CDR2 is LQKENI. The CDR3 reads CASSPWTYEQYF. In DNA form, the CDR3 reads TGTGCCAGCTCACCATGGACCTACGAGCAGTACTTC. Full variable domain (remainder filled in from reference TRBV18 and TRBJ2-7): NAGVMQNPRHLVRRRGQEARLRCSPMKGHSHVYWYRQLPEEGLKFMVYLQKENIIDESGMPKERFSAEFPKEGPSILRIQQVVRGDSAAYFCASSPWTYEQYFGPGTRLTVT.

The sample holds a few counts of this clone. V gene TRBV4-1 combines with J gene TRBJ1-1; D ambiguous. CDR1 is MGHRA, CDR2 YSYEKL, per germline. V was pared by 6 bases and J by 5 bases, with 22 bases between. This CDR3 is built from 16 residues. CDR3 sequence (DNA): TGCGCCAGCAGGCCGGAAGTTCTTGTGCGTCCTACTGAAGCTTTCTTT. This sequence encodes CASRPEVLVRPTEAFF.

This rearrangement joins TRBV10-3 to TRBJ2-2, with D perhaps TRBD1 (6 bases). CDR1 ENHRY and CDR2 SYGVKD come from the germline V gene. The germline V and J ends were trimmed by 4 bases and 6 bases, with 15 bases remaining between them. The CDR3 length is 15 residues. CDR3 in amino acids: CAISVLQGSAGELFF. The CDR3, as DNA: TGTGCCATCAGTGTCCTACAGGGAAGCGCCGGGGAGCTGTTTTTT.

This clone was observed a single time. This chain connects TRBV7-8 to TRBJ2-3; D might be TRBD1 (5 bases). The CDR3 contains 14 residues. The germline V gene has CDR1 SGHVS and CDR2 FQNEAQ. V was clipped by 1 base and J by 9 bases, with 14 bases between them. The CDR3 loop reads CASSLDPAPGTQYF. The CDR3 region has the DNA TGTGCCAGCAGCTTAGACCCGGCCCCAGGGACGCAGTATTTT.

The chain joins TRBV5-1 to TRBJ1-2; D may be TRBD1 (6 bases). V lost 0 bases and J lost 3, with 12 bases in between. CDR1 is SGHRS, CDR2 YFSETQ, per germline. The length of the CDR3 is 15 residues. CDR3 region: CASSLDPGVYYGYTF. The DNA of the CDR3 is TGCGCCAGCAGCTTGGATCCAGGGGTCTACTATGGCTACACCTTC.